This T cell receptor (beta chain) was sequenced for a study of T-cell memory formation after mild COVID-19. Germline-derived CDR1 and CDR2 are SNHLY and FYNNEI. There are 14 residues in the CDR3. V was trimmed by 2 bases and J by 1 base, leaving 8 bases between them. Via MiXCR, TCRdb re-called the 5' RACE reads, giving one row per CDR3 protein. The sample lists some 350,000 distinct CDR3 sequences; about 15% were seen once. This clonotype was obtained from a man aged 18 to 29 who had mild COVID-19 (a few samples of this study predate the infection). Cell type and time point are not known. Input material: PBMCs or a T cell subset sorted from them (not recorded which). J is TRBJ2-5 and V is TRBV2; no firm D call. For the CDR3, the DNA is TGTGCCAGCAGTGAACTTACAGTCCAAGAGACCCAGTACTTC. It yields the protein CASSELTVQETQYF.